A single count supports the clone carrying this TCR beta chain. Its antigen is not known. Profiled with immunoSEQ multiplex PCR; TCRdb holds only in-frame clones, not every one. The sample records about 140,000 clones, around 86% being singletons. The data stem from a study of Ad26.COV2.S vaccination and SARS-CoV-2 variants. Study observations and caveats: Vaccinees and placebo recipients showed similar non-spike TCR breadth. Following vaccination, spike-specific CD8+ and CD4+ T cell responses reportedly exhibited substantial breadth. Among vaccine recipients, spike-specific TCR breadth exceeded that of placebo recipients. An underestimation of total T cell responses may have resulted from the TCR breadth and depth analyses.

Per germline, CDR1 WSHSY and CDR2 SAAADI. V dropped 7 bases and J dropped 1 base, with 10 bases sitting between them. This CDR3 has 13 amino acids. Sequencing was performed on peripheral blood, taken after recovery from COVID-19. The chain carries TRBV10-2 and TRBJ2-5; D not resolved. The receptor was derived from a human donor who had recovered from COVID-19. The CDR3 spells CASNMRVQETQYF. The CDR3 DNA follows: TGCGCCAGCAACATGCGCGTCCAAGAGACCCAGTACTTC.